Following are 11 T cell receptor beta chains from one sample sequenced in a study of identical twins. Using its own MiXCR run on the 5' RACE reads, TCRdb lists one record per CDR3 protein. The repertoire holds 250,000 or so distinct CDR3 sequences, about 7.5% seen once, with roughly 5.4% in the top ten. These data also formed part of another study, on yellow fever vaccine responses in identical twins.

Specimen: CD8+ T cells sorted from blood. The receptor set was obtained from a young woman in good health.

There are many counts of this clonotype. The chain is built from TRBV4-2 and TRBJ1-5, with no clear D. CDR3 length: 16 amino acids. V lost 0 bases to trimming and J lost 0 bases, with 9 bases between them. Germline lookup yields CDR1 LGHNA and CDR2 YNFKEQ. The CDR3 loop reads CASSQEAVHSNQPQHF. CDR3 in DNA: TGTGCCAGCAGCCAAGAGGCGGTTCATAGCAATCAGCCCCAGCATTTT.

This clonotype was picked up a small number of times. CDR3 loop: CASSPLGQATEAFF. The CDR3 DNA reads as TGTGCCAGCAGTCCTCTCGGACAGGCGACTGAAGCTTTCTTT. The chain links TRBV27 to TRBJ1-1, with 7 bases identical to TRBD1. CDR1 MNHEY and CDR2 SMNVEV come from the germline V gene (reference sequence). Trimming cost V 5 bases and J 5 bases; bases outside gene matches: 8. CDR3 length: 14 amino acids.

This clonotype was detected only a few times. The rearrangement joins TRBV28 to TRBJ2-1, with TRBD2 matching over 9 bases. The CDR3 is 16 residues long. The V and J ends lost 3 bases and 8 bases, in that order; junction bases with no gene match: 11. Germline lookup yields CDR1 MDHEN and CDR2 SYDVKM. CDR3 sequence reads: CASSFQRASGNYEQFF. Written as DNA, the CDR3 is TGTGCCAGCAGTTTTCAGAGGGCTAGCGGGAACTATGAGCAGTTCTTC.

This clonotype was counted a few times. This chain uses TRBV11-2 with TRBJ2-7, with TRBD1 identical over 7 bases. Germline assignment: CDR1 SGHAT and CDR2 FQNNGV. Trimming removed 0 bases from V and 4 bases from J; junction bases left unmatched: 12. The CDR3 loop spans 17 amino acids. The CDR3 bases are TGTGCCAGCAGCTTAGACACCGACAGGGATCCCTATTACGAGCAGTACTTC. Amino acid sequence: CASSLDTDRDPYYEQYF. Drawing the rest from reference TRBV11-2 and TRBJ2-7, the complete variable domain is EAGVAQSPRYKIIEKRQSVAFWCNPISGHATLYWYQQILGQGPKLLIQFQNNGVVDDSQLPKDRFSAERLKGVDSTLKIQPAKLEDSAVYLCASSLDTDRDPYYEQYFGPGTRLTVT.

This clonotype turned up a few times. V and J are TRBV2 and TRBJ2-7, with D hard to call. The length of the CDR3 is 14 residues. Between the trimmed V and J ends, which lost 2 bases and 0 bases, there was a span of 8 bases. The germline gives CDR1 SNHLY, CDR2 FYNNEI. CDR3 bases: TGTGCCAGCAGTGAAACAGAGAGCTCCTACGAGCAGTACTTC. Translation gives CASSETESSYEQYF. The complete variable domain, with remaining parts taken from reference TRBV2 and TRBJ2-7, reads EPEVTQTPSHQVTQMGQEVILRCVPISNHLYFYWYRQILGQKVEFLVSFYNNEISEKSEIFDDQFSVERPDGSNFTLKIRSTKLEDSAMYFCASSETESSYEQYFGPGTRLTVT.

This clonotype was found many times. CDR3: CASSLVAGQGTDTQYF. The DNA of the CDR3 is TGTGCCAGCAGCTTAGTTGCGGGACAGGGCACAGATACGCAGTATTTT. The chain uses TRBV7-8 and TRBJ2-3, with 8 bases matching TRBD1. CDR3 length: 16 amino acids. The germline V gene has CDR1 SGHVS and CDR2 FQNEAQ. Trimming cost V 1 base and J 1 base; bases outside gene matches: 4.

There are many counts of this clonotype. The gene calls are TRBV13 and TRBJ2-1, with TRBD2 identical over 8 bases. Per germline, CDR1 PRHDT and CDR2 FYEKMQ (reference sequence). The CDR3 length is 14 residues. J was trimmed by 8 bases and V by 4 bases; bases with no gene match: 7. CDR3 bases: TGTGCCAGCAGCTCCTCACTAGCGGTCGATGAGCAGTTCTTC. Amino acid sequence: CASSSSLAVDEQFF.

This clonotype was counted between two and nine times. The chain uses TRBV5-1 and TRBJ2-1, with 7 bases fitting TRBD2. The CDR3 totals 13 residues. Looked up from germline, CDR1 is SGHRS and CDR2 is YFSETQ. With 4 bases clipped from V and 4 bases from J, the junction kept 2 bases outside the gene matches. This chain's CDR3 is CASSRAGYNEQFF. The CDR3 bases are TGCGCCAGCAGCAGAGCGGGGTACAATGAGCAGTTCTTC. The full variable domain, rest sourced from reference TRBV5-1 and TRBJ2-1, is KAGVTQTPRYLIKTRGQQVTLSCSPISGHRSVSWYQQTPGQGLQFLFEYFSETQRNKGNFPGRFSGRQFSNSRSEMNVSTLELGDSALYLCASSRAGYNEQFFGPGTRLTVL.

This clonotype was detected only a few times. This chain uses TRBV11-3 with TRBJ2-1; tentative D call: TRBD2 (6 bases). The CDR3 has 15 residues. V shed 5 bases and J shed 2 bases, with 13 bases lying between them. Germline V lookup: CDR1 SGHNT, CDR2 YENEEA. The CDR3 is CASSTEGQAYNEQFF. In DNA, the CDR3 is TGTGCCAGCAGCACGGAGGGCCAAGCCTACAATGAGCAGTTCTTC.

This clonotype was picked up many times. The gene calls are TRBV12-3 or TRBV12-4 and TRBJ2-5; D may be TRBD1 (6 bases). V was pared by 1 base and J by 0 bases, with 12 bases between. The CDR3 sequence is 16 residues long. CDR3 nucleotide sequence: TGTGCCAGCAGTTTAGGGACAGCGCCTAACCAAGAGACCCAGTACTTC. Its protein product is CASSLGTAPNQETQYF.

This clonotype has a count of ten or more. The chain employs TRBV5-1 and TRBJ1-1; D is uncertain. V dropped 4 bases and J dropped 1 base, with 11 bases sitting between them. Germline loops: CDR1 SGHRS, CDR2 YFSETQ. The CDR3 covers 14 residues. CDR3 DNA: TGCGCCAGCAGCCCGAAGTTTTCGAACACTGAAGCTTTCTTT. It specifies CASSPKFSNTEAFF.